This T cell receptor beta chain was profiled in a study of control samples from healthy donors and cancer patients. The J segment lost 0 bases and the V segment lost 5 bases, leaving 5 bases of the junction unmatched. CDR1 and CDR2 (germline): SGHTA, FQGTGA. The CDR3 length is 15 residues. The table came from immunoSEQ multiplex PCR; TCRdb's copy has only in-frame clones and leaves some out. The sample lists roughly 400,000 clones, approximately 90% occurring once. This clonotype was obtained from a man aged 40-50 years with head and neck cancer. Specimen: PBMCs. The chain is built from TRBV7-3 and TRBJ2-3; TRBD1 matches 7 bases. The CDR3 region has the DNA TGTGCCAGCAGCCTAGGGACAGCTAGCACAGATACGCAGTATTTT. Its protein product is CASSLGTASTDTQYF.